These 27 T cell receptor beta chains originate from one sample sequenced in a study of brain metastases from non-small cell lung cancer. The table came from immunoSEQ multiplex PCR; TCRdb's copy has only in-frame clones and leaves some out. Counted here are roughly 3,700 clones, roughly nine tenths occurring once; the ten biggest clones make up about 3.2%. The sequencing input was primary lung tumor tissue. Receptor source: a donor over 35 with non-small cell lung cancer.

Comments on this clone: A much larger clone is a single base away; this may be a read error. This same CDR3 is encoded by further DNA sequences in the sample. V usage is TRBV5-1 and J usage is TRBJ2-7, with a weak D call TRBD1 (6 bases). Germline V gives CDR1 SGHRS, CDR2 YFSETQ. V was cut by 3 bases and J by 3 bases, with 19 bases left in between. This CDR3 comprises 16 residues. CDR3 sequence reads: CASSYDSQGLGYEQYF. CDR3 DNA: TGCGCCAGCAGCTACGACTCGCAGGGGTTAGGCTACGAGCAGTACTTC.

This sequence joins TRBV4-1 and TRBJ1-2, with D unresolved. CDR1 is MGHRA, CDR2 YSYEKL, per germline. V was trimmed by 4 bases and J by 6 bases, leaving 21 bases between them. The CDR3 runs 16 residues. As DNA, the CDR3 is TGCGCCAGCAGCCCCCGGGTGGCCACACCCAAGGATGGCTACACCTTC. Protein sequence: CASSPRVATPKDGYTF.

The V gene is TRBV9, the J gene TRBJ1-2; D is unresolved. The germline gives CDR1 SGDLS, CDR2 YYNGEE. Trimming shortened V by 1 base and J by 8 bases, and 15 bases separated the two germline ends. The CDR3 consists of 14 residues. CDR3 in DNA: TGTGCCAGCAGCGTAAGGGTTGATTTGGGAGGCTACACCTTC. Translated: CASSVRVDLGGYTF.

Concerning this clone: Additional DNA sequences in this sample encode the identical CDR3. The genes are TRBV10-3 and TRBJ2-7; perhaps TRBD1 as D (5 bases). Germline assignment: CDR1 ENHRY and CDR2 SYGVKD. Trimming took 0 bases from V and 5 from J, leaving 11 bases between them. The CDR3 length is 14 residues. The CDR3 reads CAISESTDRDEQYF. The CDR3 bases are TGTGCCATCAGTGAGTCGACAGACCGTGACGAGCAGTACTTC.

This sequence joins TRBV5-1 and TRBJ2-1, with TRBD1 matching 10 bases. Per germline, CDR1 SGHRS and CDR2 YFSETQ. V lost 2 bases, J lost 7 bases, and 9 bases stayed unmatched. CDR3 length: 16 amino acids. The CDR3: CASSLSGQGPRNEQFF. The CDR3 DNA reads TGCGCCAGCAGCTTATCGGGACAGGGGCCGCGAAATGAGCAGTTCTTC.

The CDR3 protein is CSVRDGRYYGYTF. DNA of the CDR3: TGCAGCGTGAGGGACGGCCGATACTATGGCTACACCTTC. V is TRBV29-1 and J is TRBJ1-2; tentative D call: TRBD1 (5 bases). CDR1 and CDR2 (germline): SQVTM, ANQGSEA. The CDR3 contains 13 residues. Trimming cost V 6 bases and J 3 bases, with 14 bases left between them.

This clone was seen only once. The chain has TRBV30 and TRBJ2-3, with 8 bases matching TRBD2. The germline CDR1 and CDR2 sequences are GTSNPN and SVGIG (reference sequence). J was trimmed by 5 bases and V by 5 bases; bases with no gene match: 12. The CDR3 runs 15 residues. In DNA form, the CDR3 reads TGTGCCTGGCTGGGGGCGGGGGGCCGAGTAGATACGCAGTATTTT. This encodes CAWLGAGGRVDTQYF.

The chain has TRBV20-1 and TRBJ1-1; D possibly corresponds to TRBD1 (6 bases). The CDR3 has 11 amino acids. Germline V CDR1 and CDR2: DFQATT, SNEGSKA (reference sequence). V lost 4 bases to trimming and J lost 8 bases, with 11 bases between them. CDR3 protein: CSATGQTEAFF. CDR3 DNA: TGCAGTGCTACCGGACAGACCGAAGCTTTCTTT.

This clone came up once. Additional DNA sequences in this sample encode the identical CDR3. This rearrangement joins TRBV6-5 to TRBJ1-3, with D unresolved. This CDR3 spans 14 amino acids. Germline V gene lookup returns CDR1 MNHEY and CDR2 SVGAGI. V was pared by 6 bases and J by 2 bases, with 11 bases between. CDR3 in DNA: TGTGCCAGCAGCGTGTCAACTACTGGAAACACCATATATTTT. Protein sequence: CASSVSTTGNTIYF.

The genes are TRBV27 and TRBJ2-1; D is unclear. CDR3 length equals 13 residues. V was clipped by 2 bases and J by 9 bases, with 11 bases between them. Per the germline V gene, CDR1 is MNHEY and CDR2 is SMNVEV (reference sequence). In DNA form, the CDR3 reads TGTGCCAGCAGTTTAGGGTCTGTCGGTGAGCAGTTCTTC. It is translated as CASSLGSVGEQFF.

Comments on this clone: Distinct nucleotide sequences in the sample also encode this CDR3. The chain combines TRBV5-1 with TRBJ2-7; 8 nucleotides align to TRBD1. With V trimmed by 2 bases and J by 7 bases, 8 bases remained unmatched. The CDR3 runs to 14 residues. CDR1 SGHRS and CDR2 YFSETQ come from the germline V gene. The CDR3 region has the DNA TGCGCCAGCAGCTTTTTGACAGGGGCTGGGGAGCAGTACTTC. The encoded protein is CASSFLTGAGEQYF. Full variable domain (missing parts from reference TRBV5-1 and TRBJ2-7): KAGVTQTPRYLIKTRGQQVTLSCSPISGHRSVSWYQQTPGQGLQFLFEYFSETQRNKGNFPGRFSGRQFSNSRSEMNVSTLELGDSALYLCASSFLTGAGEQYFGPGTRLTVT.

The CDR3 spells CASSILGTDYGYTF. The CDR3 DNA reads as TGTGCCAGCTCTATATTGGGAACTGACTATGGCTACACCTTC. The gene calls are TRBV27 and TRBJ1-2; D is unclear. Germline V gene lookup returns CDR1 MNHEY and CDR2 SMNVEV (reference sequence). V lost 8 bases and J lost 3, with 16 bases in between. The CDR3 is made up of 14 amino acids.

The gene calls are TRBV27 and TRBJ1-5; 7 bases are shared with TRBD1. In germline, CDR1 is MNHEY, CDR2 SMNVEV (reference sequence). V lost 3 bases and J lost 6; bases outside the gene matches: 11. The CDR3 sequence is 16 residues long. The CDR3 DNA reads TGTGCCAGCAGTTTTTTGGGCCAGGGGGTGGGTCAGCCCCAGCATTTT. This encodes CASSFLGQGVGQPQHF.

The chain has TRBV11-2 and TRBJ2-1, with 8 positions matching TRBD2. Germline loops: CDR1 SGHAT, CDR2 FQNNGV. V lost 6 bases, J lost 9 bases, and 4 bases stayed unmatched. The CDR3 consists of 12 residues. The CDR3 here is CASRELAAEQFF. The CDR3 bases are TGTGCCAGCAGGGAACTAGCGGCTGAGCAGTTCTTC.

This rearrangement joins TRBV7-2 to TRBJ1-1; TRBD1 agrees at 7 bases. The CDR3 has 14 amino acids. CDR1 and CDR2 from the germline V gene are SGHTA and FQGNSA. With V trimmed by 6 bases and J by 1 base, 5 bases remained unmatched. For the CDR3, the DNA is TGTGCCAGCAGGAAGGACAGGCAGAACACTGAAGCTTTCTTT. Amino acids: CASRKDRQNTEAFF.

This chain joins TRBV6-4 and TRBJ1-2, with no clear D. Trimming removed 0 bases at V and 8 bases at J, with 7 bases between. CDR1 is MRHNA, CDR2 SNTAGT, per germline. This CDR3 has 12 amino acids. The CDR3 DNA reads TGTGCCAGCAGTGACTCCGGCAGGGGCTACACCTTC. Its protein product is CASSDSGRGYTF.

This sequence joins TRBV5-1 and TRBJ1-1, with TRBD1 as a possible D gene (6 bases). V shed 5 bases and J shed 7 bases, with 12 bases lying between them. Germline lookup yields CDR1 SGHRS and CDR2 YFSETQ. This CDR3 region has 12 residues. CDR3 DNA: TGCGCCAGCAGTGTTGGACAGAATGAAGCTTTCTTT. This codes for CASSVGQNEAFF.

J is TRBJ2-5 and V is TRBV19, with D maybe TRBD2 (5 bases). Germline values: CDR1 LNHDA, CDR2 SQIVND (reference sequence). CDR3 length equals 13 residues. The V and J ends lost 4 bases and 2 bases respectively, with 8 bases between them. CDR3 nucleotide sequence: TGTGCCAGTAGTACAGCGGCACAAGAGACCCAGTACTTC. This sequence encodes CASSTAAQETQYF.

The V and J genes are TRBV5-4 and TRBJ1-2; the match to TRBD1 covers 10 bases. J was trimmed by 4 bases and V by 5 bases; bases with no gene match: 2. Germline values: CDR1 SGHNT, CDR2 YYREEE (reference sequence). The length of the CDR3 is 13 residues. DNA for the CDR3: TGTGCCAGCAGTTGGACAGGGGGCTATGGCTACACCTTC. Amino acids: CASSWTGGYGYTF.

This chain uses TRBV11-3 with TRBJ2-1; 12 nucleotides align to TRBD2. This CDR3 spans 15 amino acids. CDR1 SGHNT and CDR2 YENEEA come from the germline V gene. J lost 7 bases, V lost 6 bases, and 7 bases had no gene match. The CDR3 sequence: CASSLTSGGSNEQFF. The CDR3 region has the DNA TGTGCCAGCAGTTTGACTAGCGGGGGCTCGAATGAGCAGTTCTTC.

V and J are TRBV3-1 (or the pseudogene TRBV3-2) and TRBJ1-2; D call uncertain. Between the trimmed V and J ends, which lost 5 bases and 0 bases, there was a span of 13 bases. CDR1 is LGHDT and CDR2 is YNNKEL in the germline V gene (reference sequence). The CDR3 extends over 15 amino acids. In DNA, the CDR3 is TGTGCCAGCAGCGCGCAACGGAAGGCTAACTATGGCTACACCTTC. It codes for CASSAQRKANYGYTF.

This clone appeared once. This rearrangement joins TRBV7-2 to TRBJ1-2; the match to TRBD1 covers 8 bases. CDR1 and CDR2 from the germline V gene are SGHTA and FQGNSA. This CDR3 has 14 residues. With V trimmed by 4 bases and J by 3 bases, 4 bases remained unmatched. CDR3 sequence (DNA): TGTGCCAGCAGCTACGACAGGGGCGACTATGGCTACACCTTC. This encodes CASSYDRGDYGYTF. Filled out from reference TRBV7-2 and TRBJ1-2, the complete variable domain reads GAGVSQSPSNKVTEKGKDVELRCDPISGHTALYWYRQSLGQGLEFLIYFQGNSAPDKSGLPSDRFSAERTGGSVSTLTIQRTQQEDSAVYLCASSYDRGDYGYTFGSGTRLTVV.

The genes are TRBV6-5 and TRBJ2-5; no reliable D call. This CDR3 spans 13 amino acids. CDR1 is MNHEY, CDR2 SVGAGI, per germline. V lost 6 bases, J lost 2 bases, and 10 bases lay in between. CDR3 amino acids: CASSKPWQETQYF. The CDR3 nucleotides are TGTGCCAGCAGCAAACCGTGGCAAGAGACCCAGTACTTC.

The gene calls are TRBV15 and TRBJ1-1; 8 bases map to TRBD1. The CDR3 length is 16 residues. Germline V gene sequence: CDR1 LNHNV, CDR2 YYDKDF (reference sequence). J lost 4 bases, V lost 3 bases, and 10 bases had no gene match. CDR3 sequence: CATSSGTGEGSTEAFF. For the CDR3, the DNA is TGTGCCACCAGCAGCGGGACAGGCGAAGGATCCACTGAAGCTTTCTTT.

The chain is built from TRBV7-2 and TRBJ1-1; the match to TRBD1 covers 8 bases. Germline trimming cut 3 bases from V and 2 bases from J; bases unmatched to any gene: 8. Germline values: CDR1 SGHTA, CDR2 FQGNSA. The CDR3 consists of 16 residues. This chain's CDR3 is CASSLGDRGLNTEAFF. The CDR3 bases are TGTGCCAGCAGCTTGGGAGACAGGGGTCTAAACACTGAAGCTTTCTTT.

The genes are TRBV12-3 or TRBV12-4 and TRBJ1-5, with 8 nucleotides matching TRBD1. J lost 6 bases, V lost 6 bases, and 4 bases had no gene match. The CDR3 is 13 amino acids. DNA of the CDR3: TGTGCCAGCAGGGGACAGGATTTTCAGCCCCAGCATTTT. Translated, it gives CASRGQDFQPQHF.

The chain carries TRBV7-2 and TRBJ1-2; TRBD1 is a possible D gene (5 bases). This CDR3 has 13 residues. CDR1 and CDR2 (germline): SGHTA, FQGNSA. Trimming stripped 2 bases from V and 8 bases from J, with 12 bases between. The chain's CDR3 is CASSLWGVGGYTF. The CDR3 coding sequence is TGTGCCAGCAGCTTATGGGGGGTGGGAGGCTACACCTTC.